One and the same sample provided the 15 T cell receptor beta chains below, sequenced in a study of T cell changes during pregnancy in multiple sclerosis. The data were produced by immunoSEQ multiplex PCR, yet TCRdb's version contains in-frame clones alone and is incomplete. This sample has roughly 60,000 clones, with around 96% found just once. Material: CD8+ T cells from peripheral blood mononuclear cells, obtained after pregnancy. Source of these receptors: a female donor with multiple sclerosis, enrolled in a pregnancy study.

The CDR3 DNA is TGTGCCAGCAGCGGCCGGGGAGGGATGGGCGAGCAGTACTTC. It is translated as CASSGRGGMGEQYF. The chain recombines TRBV27 with TRBJ2-7; 7 bases line up with TRBD2. From germline, CDR1 is MNHEY and CDR2 SMNVEV (reference sequence). CDR3 length equals 14 residues. The ends lost 6 bases at V and 6 bases at J; junction bases unmatched: 11.

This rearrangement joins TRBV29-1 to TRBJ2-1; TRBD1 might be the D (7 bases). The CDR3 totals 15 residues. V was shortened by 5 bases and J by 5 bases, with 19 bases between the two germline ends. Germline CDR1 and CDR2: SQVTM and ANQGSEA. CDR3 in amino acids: CSVSLRDRSNNEQFF. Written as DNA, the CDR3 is TGCAGCGTTTCATTGCGGGACAGATCTAACAATGAGCAGTTCTTC.

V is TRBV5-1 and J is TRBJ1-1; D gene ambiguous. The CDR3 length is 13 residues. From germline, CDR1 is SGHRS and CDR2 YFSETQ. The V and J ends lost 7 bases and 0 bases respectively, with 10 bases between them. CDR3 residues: CASATGMNTEAFF. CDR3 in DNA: TGCGCCAGCGCAACGGGGATGAACACTGAAGCTTTCTTT.

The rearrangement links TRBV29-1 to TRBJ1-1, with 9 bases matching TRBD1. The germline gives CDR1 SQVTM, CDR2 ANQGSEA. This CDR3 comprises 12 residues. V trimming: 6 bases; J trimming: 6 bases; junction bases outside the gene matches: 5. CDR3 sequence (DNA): TGCAGCGTCCAGGGACAGGGTTCTGAAGCTTTCTTT. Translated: CSVQGQGSEAFF.

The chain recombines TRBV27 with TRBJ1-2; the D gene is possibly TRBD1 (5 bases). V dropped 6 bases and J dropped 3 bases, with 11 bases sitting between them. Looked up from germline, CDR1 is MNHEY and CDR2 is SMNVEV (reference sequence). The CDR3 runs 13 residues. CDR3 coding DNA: TGTGCCAGCAGCGGCAGACAGTACTATGGCTACACCTTC. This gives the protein CASSGRQYYGYTF.

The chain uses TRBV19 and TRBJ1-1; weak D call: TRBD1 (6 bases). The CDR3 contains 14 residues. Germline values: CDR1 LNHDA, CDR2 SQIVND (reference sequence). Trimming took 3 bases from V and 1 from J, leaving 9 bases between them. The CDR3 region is CASSIRGPNTEAFF. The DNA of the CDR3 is TGTGCCAGTAGTATCAGGGGCCCGAACACTGAAGCTTTCTTT.

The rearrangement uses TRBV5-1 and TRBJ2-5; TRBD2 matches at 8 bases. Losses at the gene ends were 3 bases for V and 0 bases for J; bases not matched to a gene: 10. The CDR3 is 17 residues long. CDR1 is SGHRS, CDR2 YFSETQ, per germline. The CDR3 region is CASSSLPLAEYQETQYF. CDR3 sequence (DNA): TGCGCCAGCAGCTCCCTACCACTAGCGGAATACCAAGAGACCCAGTACTTC.

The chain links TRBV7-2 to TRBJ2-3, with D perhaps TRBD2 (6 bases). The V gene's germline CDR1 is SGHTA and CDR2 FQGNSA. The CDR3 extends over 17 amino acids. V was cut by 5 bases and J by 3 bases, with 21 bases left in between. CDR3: CASSLGLLNSVTDTQYF. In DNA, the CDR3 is TGTGCCAGCAGCCTGGGACTTTTAAATTCCGTTACAGATACGCAGTATTTT.

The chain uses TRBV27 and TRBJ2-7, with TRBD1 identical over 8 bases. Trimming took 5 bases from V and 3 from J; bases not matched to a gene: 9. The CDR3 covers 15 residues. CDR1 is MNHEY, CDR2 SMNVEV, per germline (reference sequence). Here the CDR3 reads CASSDRGTSVYEQYF. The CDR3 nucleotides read TGTGCCAGCAGTGACAGGGGAACCTCCGTCTACGAGCAGTACTTC.

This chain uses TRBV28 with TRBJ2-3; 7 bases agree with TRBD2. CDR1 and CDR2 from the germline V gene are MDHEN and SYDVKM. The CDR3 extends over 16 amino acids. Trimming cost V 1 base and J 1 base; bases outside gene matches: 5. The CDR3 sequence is CASSLLGGSGTDTQYF. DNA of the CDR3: TGTGCCAGCAGTTTATTGGGCGGGAGCGGCACAGATACGCAGTATTTT.

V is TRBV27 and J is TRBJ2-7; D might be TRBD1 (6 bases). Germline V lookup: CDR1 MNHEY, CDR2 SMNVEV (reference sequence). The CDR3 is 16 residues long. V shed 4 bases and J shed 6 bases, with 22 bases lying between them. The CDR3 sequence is CASSSALQGPGSEQYF. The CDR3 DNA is TGTGCCAGCAGTTCGGCCTTACAGGGTCCTGGGTCCGAGCAGTACTTC.

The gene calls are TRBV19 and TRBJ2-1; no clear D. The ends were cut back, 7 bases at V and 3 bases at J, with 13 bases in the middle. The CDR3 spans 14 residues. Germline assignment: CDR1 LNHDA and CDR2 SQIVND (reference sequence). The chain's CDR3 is CASKGGPLYNEQFF. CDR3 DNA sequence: TGTGCCAGTAAAGGCGGCCCACTCTACAATGAGCAGTTCTTC.

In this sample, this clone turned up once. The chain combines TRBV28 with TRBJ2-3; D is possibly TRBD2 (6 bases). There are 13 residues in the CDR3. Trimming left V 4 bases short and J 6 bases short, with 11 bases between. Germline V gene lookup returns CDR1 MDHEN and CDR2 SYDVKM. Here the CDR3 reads CASSSDSGDTQYF. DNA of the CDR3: TGTGCCAGCAGTTCGGATAGCGGCGATACGCAGTATTTT.

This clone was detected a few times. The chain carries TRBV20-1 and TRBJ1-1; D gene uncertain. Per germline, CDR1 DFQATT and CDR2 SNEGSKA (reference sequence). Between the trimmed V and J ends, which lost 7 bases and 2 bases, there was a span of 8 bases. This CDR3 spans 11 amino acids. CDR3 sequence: CSGHSNTEAFF. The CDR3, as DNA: TGCAGTGGGCACAGTAACACTGAAGCTTTCTTT.

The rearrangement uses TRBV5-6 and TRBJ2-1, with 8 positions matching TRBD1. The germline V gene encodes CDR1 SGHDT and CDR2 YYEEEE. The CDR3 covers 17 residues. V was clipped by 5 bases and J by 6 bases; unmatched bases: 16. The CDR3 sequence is CASSWDTRQGPFNEQFF. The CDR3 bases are TGTGCCAGCAGTTGGGACACGAGACAGGGGCCCTTCAATGAGCAGTTCTTC.